The present T cell receptor (beta chain) was sequenced within a study of regulatory T cells in long-lasting Graves disease. The ends lost 1 base at V and 0 bases at J; junction bases unmatched: 2. Germline V gene lookup returns CDR1 SGHTA and CDR2 FQGTGA. CDR3 length: 15 amino acids. Specified time point: newly diagnosed GD, antithyroid drugs for less than 3 months. RNA extracted from PBMCs served as the sequencing template. Patients met American Thyroid Association criteria for Graves' disease. In building TCR beta libraries, iRepertoire HTBI primers were used together with Arm-PCR of CDR3 regions. In TCRdb, the multiplex PCR reads were re-called with MiXCR into one record per CDR3 protein. This sample yields around 330,000 distinct CDR3 sequences, of which approximately 20% are seen a single time; roughly 40% belongs to the top ten. This clonotype was seen many times.

The V call is TRBV7-3, the J call TRBJ2-7; 8 bases line up with TRBD2. The specimen was peripheral blood mononuclear cells (PBMCs), collected at new diagnosis, from a patient treated with antithyroid drugs. The receptor was derived from a female donor with Graves disease. The DNA for the CDR3 is TGTGCCAGCAGCTTAAAGAGCGGGGGCTCCTACGAGCAGTACTTC. Amino acid sequence: CASSLKSGGSYEQYF.